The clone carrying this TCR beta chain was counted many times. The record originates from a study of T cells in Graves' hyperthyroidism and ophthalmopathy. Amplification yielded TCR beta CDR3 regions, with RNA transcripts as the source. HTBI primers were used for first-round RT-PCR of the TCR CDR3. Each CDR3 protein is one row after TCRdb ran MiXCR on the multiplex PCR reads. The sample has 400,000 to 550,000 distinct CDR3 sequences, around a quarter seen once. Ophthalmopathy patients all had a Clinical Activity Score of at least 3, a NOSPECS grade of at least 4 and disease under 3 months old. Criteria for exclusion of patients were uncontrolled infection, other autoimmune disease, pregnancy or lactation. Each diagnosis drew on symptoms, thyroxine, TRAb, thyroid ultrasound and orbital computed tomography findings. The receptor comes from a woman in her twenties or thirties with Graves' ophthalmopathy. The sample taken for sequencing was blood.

CDR3 in amino acids: CASSYSGTGSYEQYF. In DNA form, the CDR3 reads TGTGCCAGCAGTTACTCCGGGACAGGCTCCTACGAGCAGTACTTC. The V gene is TRBV6-5, the J gene TRBJ2-7, with 8 nucleotides matching TRBD1. V dropped 0 bases and J dropped 0; count of bases not matched to a gene: 1. The CDR3 sequence is 15 residues long. Germline CDR1 MNHEY, CDR2 SVGAGI.